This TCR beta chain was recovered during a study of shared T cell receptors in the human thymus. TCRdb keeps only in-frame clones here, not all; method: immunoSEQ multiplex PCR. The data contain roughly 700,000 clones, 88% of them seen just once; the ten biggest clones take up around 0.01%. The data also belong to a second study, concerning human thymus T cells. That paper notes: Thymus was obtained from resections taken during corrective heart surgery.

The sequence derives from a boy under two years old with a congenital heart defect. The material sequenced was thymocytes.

The CDR3 DNA follows: TGTGCCAGCACCCCGAGGATACGGTACGAGCAGTACTTC. This codes for CASTPRIRYEQYF. The chain is built from TRBV6-1 and TRBJ2-7; D unresolved. Trimming took 7 bases from V and 4 from J, leaving 14 bases between them. Germline CDR1 MNHNS, CDR2 SASEGT. The CDR3 sequence is 13 residues long.